This T cell receptor beta chain was sequenced in a study of T cells after yellow fever vaccination. Overall study context: Low-cell-number fractions were prepared with SMART-Seq v4 Ultra Low Input. Study results and caveats: Abundant bulk-population clonotypes could contaminate the FACS-sorted repertoires.

UMIs were added to TCR cDNA along with a universal primer site when it was made by 5'RACE template switching. TCRdb used MiXCR to reprocess the 5' RACE reads, holding one entry per CDR3 protein. The sample carries 300,000 to 450,000 distinct CDR3 sequences, approximately 8% recorded once. The CDR3 is made up of 17 amino acids. CDR1 is SGHRS and CDR2 is YFSETQ in the germline V gene. This clonotype was observed many times. Its antigen remains unknown. The junction differs from germline at one of its ends, possibly a read error. The clonotype was recovered from a man younger than 35 who received the YFV17D yellow fever vaccine. V usage is TRBV5-1 and J usage is TRBJ2-3; 7 bases agree with TRBD1. This sample comprised PBMCs, obtained 35 to 50 days after the first yellow fever vaccination. CDR3 sequence (DNA): TGCGCCAGCAGCTTGGGGCCCTCGGGACAGAGCACGGATACGCAGTATTTT. It yields the protein CASSLGPSGQSTDTQYF.